This is a list of T cell receptor beta chains from one sample in a study of blood T cell repertoires in COVID-19. Sequenced by immunoSEQ multiplex PCR; TCRdb stores in-frame clones only, minus some. The sample has 6,000 to 8,500 clones; roughly 83% are singletons. The sample taken for sequencing was peripheral blood. These receptors originate from a woman in her sixties or seventies with active COVID-19. The CDR3 runs from the conserved cysteine through the conserved F or W. D genes are given only for firm matches. A clone size is listed for some rows: how often the clone was seen (once, few, many), or a class if it is expanded.

NA	NA	TRBV28	TRBJ1-2	CASRGPRPSGGYTF	TGTGCCAGCAGGGGTCCGCGGCCAAGTGGTGGCTACACCTTC
NA	NA	TRBV2	TRBJ1-2	CASSQLAGYTF	TGTGCCAGCAGCCAACTAGCTGGCTACACCTTC
NA	NA	TRBV6-5	TRBJ1-1	CASRLKRNTEAFF	TGTGCCAGCAGACTAAAGAGGAACACTGAAGCTTTCTTT
NA	NA	TRBV30	TRBJ1-5	CAWSVLTGNQPQHF	TGTGCCTGGAGTGTACTGACAGGCAATCAGCCCCAGCATTTT
NA	NA	TRBV6-5	TRBJ2-3	CASSPGGSTDTQYF	TGTGCCAGCAGCCCCGGGGGAAGCACAGATACGCAGTATTTT
NA	TRBD1	TRBV18	TRBJ1-5	CASSPGWTGREIQPQHF	TGTGCCAGCTCACCAGGGTGGACAGGTAGAGAGATTCAGCCCCAGCATTTT
NA	NA	TRBV2	TRBJ2-2	CASSVGGNTGELFF	TGTGCCAGCAGTGTGGGGGGGAACACCGGGGAGCTGTTTTTT
NA	TRBD2	TRBV5-4	TRBJ2-3	CASSLGFSSGGAPDTQYF	TGTGCCAGCAGCTTGGGGTTTTCTAGCGGGGGGGCCCCAGATACGCAGTATTTT
NA	NA	TRBV2	TRBJ1-2	CASNPEGSYGYTF	TGTGCCAGCAACCCGGAGGGATCCTATGGCTACACCTTC
NA	TRBD1	TRBV5-6	TRBJ2-5	CASSLHRGQETQYF	TGTGCCAGCAGCTTGCACAGGGGCCAAGAGACCCAGTACTTC
NA	NA	TRBV18	TRBJ2-7	CASSPTSHEQYF	TGTGCCAGCTCTCCCACGAGCCACGAGCAGTACTTC
NA	NA	TRBV28	TRBJ1-6	CASLAGDYNSPLHF	TGTGCCAGTCTCGCAGGGGATTATAATTCACCCCTCCACTTT
NA	NA	TRBV4-1	TRBJ1-6	CASSQDSIYQVTSPLHF	TGCGCCAGCAGCCAAGATAGTATTTATCAGGTTACTTCACCCCTCCACTTT
NA	TRBD1	TRBV7-2	TRBJ1-4	CASSSTGQGVGKLFF	TGTGCCAGCAGCTCGACCGGACAGGGAGTAGGAAAACTGTTTTTT
few	NA	TRBV6-4	TRBJ2-2	CASSLRGTGELFF	TGTGCCAGCAGCCTGAGGGGGACCGGGGAGCTGTTTTTT
NA	NA	TRBV7-9	TRBJ1-2	CASSPGQKVRRGYTF	TGTGCCAGCAGCCCCGGACAGAAGGTACGGCGTGGCTACACCTTC
NA	TRBD1	TRBV4-3	TRBJ1-5	CASSHDHRGGQPQHF	TGCGCCAGCAGCCACGACCACAGGGGCGGCCAGCCCCAGCATTTT
NA	TRBD2	TRBV5-4	TRBJ2-1	CASSLTGLGVNEQFF	TGTGCCAGCAGCTTGACCGGACTAGGGGTCAATGAGCAGTTCTTC
NA	TRBD2	TRBV7-9	TRBJ2-7	CASSPGAGAYEQYF	TGTGCCAGCAGCCCGGGAGCGGGGGCCTACGAGCAGTACTTC
NA	NA	TRBV7-6	TRBJ1-2	CASSPAGMSIHGYTF	TGTGCCAGCAGCCCGGCGGGAATGTCCATTCATGGCTACACCTTC
NA	TRBD1	TRBV11-2	TRBJ2-7	CASSFILTGAYEQYF	TGTGCCAGCAGCTTTATACTAACAGGGGCCTACGAGCAGTACTTC
once	NA	TRBV7-2	TRBJ2-3	CAGSLVRSDTQYF	TGTGCCGGCAGCTTAGTCCGTTCAGATACGCAGTATTTT
NA	TRBD2	TRBV18	TRBJ2-1	CASSRTSGGANEQFF	TGTGCCAGCTCACGGACTAGCGGGGGGGCGAATGAGCAGTTCTTC
NA	TRBD1	TRBV28	TRBJ1-4	CASRFTGDAYEKLFF	TGTGCCAGCAGGTTCACAGGGGATGCGTATGAAAAACTGTTTTTT
NA	NA	TRBV6-5	TRBJ1-1	CASSLSFNTEAFF	TGTGCCAGCTCGCTCAGTTTCAACACTGAAGCTTTCTTT
NA	NA	TRBV27	TRBJ1-2	CASSSLGTYGYTF	TGTGCCAGCAGCTCCCTCGGGACATATGGCTACACCTTC
NA	TRBD2	TRBV11-2	TRBJ2-1	CASSVGTSSYNEQFF	TGTGCCAGCAGCGTCGGGACTAGCTCCTACAATGAGCAGTTCTTC
NA	TRBD1	TRBV4-1	TRBJ2-1	CASSQARDRGRVHNEQFF	TGCGCCAGCAGCCAAGCGCGGGACAGGGGGCGGGTCCACAATGAGCAGTTCTTC
once	TRBD2	TRBV28	TRBJ2-7	CASHRTSGEGSYEQYF	TGTGCCAGTCACAGGACTAGCGGGGAAGGCAGCTACGAGCAGTACTTC
NA	NA	TRBV12-3/TRBV12-4	TRBJ1-1	CASSPGVEAFF	TGTGCCAGCAGTCCGGGGGTTGAAGCTTTCTTT
NA	NA	TRBV7-2	TRBJ1-2	CASSSGGVVGSKRGYTF	TGTGCCAGCAGCTCAGGAGGGGTTGTCGGGTCGAAGCGGGGCTACACCTTC
NA	NA	TRBV18	TRBJ1-1	CASSSRTVGAFF	TGTGCCAGCTCCTCCAGGACTGTAGGGGCTTTCTTT
NA	NA	TRBV19	TRBJ1-5	CASNRESNSNQPQHF	TGTGCCAGTAACAGAGAGTCGAATAGCAATCAGCCCCAGCATTTT
NA	NA	TRBV7-2	TRBJ1-2	CASSLAQGSGYTF	TGTGCCAGCAGCTTAGCGCAGGGTAGTGGCTACACCTTC
few	NA	TRBV30	TRBJ1-1	CAWRGVTEAFF	TGTGCCTGGAGAGGAGTGACTGAAGCTTTCTTT
NA	NA	TRBV28	TRBJ1-6	CASSVNSPLHF	TGTGCCAGCAGTGTAAATTCACCCCTCCACTTT
NA	TRBD1	TRBV18	TRBJ2-3	CASSQGQARDTQYF	TGTGCCAGCTCCCAGGGACAGGCTAGAGATACGCAGTATTTT
NA	TRBD1	TRBV28	TRBJ1-2	CASSSSRDRGRAGYTF	TGTGCCAGCAGTTCCTCCCGGGACAGGGGGCGGGCTGGCTACACCTTC
NA	NA	TRBV5-8	TRBJ1-5	CASSSRGDQPQHF	TGTGCCAGCAGCTCCCGAGGCGATCAGCCCCAGCATTTT
NA	NA	TRBV18	TRBJ2-1	CASSPLIYGEQFF	TGTGCCAGCTCACCGTTAATATACGGGGAGCAGTTCTTC
NA	TRBD2	TRBV5-4	TRBJ2-1	CASSLGTSNRVANEQFF	TGTGCCAGCAGCTTGGGGACTAGCAATCGGGTCGCAAATGAGCAGTTCTTC
NA	TRBD2	TRBV7-9	TRBJ2-7	CASSPTSGGGGTYEQYF	TGTGCCAGCAGCCCAACTAGCGGGGGAGGCGGGACCTACGAGCAGTACTTC
NA	TRBD1	TRBV14	TRBJ1-2	CASSQAHRGYYGYTF	TGTGCCAGCAGCCAAGCCCACAGGGGTTACTATGGCTACACCTTC
once	TRBD1	TRBV30	TRBJ1-1	CAWSTTGDTEAFF	TGTGCCTGGAGCACCACAGGGGACACTGAAGCTTTCTTT
NA	NA	TRBV20-1	TRBJ2-4	CSASEQVAKNIQYF	TGCAGTGCTAGTGAACAGGTGGCCAAAAACATTCAGTACTTC
NA	TRBD2	TRBV3-1/TRBV3-2	TRBJ2-3	CASSQDTLAGGDTQYF	TGTGCCAGCAGCCAAGATACACTAGCGGGGGGAGATACGCAGTATTTT
NA	TRBD1	TRBV27	TRBJ1-2	CASSLRARGGYYGYTF	TGTGCCAGCAGTTTACGGGCGAGAGGGGGCTACTATGGCTACACCTTC